The clone carrying this TCR beta chain was recorded only once. CDR1 is SEHNR and CDR2 is FQNEAQ in the germline V gene (reference sequence). The CDR3 covers 13 residues. V lost 5 bases and J lost 4; bases outside the gene matches: 2. Profiling relied on immunoSEQ multiplex PCR, and the TCRdb table lists in-frame clones only, not all of them. The sample lists a few hundred thousand clones; around 82% were seen once. The source of the sample is a study of blood T cell repertoires in COVID-19. About the research overall: The samples span acute and convalescent COVID-19 from the United States, Italy and Spain. Sources were T cells, B-cell-depleted T cells, or PBMCs; the material itself was cDNA or gDNA.

The TCR was taken from a woman aged 25 to 39 who had recovered from COVID-19. The chain has TRBV7-9 and TRBJ1-2, with 9 bases aligning to TRBD1. Input material: peripheral blood. The CDR3 DNA sequence: TGTGCCAGCAGCCCACAGGGGGCCTATGGCTACACCTTC. Protein sequence: CASSPQGAYGYTF.